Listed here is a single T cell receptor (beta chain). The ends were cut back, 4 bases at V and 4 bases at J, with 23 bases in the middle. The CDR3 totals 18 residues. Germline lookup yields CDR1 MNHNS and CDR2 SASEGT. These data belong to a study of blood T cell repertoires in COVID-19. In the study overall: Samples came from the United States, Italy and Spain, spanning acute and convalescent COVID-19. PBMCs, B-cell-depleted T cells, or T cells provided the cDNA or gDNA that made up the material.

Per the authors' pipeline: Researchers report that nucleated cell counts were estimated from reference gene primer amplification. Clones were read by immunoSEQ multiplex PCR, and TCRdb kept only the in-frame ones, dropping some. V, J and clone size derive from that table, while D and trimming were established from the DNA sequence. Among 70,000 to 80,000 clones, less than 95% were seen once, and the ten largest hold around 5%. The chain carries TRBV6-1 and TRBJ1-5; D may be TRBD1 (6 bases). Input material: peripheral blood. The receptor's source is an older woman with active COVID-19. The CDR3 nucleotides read TGTGCCAGCAGTGGGGAGACAGGAACCCTACTTCGGAATCAGCCCCAGCATTTT. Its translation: CASSGETGTLLRNQPQHF.